The 4 T cell receptor beta chains below come from one sample, sequenced in a study of cytomegalovirus exposure and HLA in healthy donors. Profiling relied on immunoSEQ multiplex PCR, and the TCRdb table lists in-frame clones only, not all of them. The table records about 140,000 clones, 80% to 90% of them present only once. Sequencing was performed on PBMCs. The receptors derive from a woman younger than 45 in good health and CMV-seronegative.

The J gene is TRBJ2-1, the V gene TRBV2, with 10 bases matching TRBD2. The CDR3 is made up of 13 amino acids. V was pared by 11 bases and J by 4 bases, with 5 bases of the junction left unmatched. The germline gives CDR1 SNHLY, CDR2 FYNNEI. The CDR3 sequence is CAGGLASYNEQFF. Written as DNA, the CDR3 is TGTGCCGGGGGACTAGCGTCGTACAATGAGCAGTTCTTC.

This chain uses TRBV30 with TRBJ2-7, with D unclear. The V end was cut by 3 bases, the J end by 4 bases, with 10 bases between. This CDR3 is built from 12 residues. CDR1 is GTSNPN and CDR2 is SVGIG in the germline V gene (reference sequence). The CDR3 DNA reads TGTGCCTGGAGCCTATCCGTTTACGAGCAGTACTTC. The encoded protein is CAWSLSVYEQYF.

The chain uses TRBV19 and TRBJ1-2, with D perhaps TRBD1 (5 bases). Looked up from germline, CDR1 is LNHDA and CDR2 is SQIVND (reference sequence). V was shortened by 0 bases and J by 2 bases, with 16 bases between the two germline ends. The CDR3 length is 17 residues. The CDR3 nucleotides read TGTGCCAGTAGTATAGACCCATCGACAGATTTGAACTATGGCTACACCTTC. Its protein is CASSIDPSTDLNYGYTF.

The chain has TRBV5-1 and TRBJ1-2; tentatively, D is TRBD1 (5 bases). Per the germline V gene, CDR1 is SGHRS and CDR2 is YFSETQ. The CDR3 is 14 residues long. The ends were cut back, 1 base at V and 2 bases at J, with 9 bases in the middle. The CDR3 here is CASSLRQGNYGYTF. In nucleotides, the CDR3 is TGCGCCAGCAGCTTGAGGCAGGGAAACTATGGCTACACCTTC.